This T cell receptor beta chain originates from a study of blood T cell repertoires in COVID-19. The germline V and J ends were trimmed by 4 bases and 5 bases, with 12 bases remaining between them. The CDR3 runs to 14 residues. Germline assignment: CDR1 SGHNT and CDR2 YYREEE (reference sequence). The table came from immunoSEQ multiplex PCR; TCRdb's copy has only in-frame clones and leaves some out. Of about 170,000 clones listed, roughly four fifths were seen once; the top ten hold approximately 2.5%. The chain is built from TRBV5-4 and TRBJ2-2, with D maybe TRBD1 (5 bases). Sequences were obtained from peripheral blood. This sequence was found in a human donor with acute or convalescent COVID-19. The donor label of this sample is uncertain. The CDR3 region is CASSQGFGTGELFF. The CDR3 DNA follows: TGTGCCAGCAGCCAGGGTTTTGGGACCGGGGAGCTGTTTTTT.